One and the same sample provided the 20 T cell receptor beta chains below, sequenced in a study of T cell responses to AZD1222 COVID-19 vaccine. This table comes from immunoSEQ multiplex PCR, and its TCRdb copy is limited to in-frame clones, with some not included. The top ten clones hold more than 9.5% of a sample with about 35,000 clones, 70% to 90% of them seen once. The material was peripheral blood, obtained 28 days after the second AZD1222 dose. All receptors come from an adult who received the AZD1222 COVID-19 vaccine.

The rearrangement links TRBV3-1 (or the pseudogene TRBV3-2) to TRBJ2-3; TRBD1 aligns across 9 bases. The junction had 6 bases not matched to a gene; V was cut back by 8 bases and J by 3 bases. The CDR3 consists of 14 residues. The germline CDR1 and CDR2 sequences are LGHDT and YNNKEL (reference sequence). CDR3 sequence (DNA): TGTGCCAGCGGGGGGACAGGGCGTACAGATACGCAGTATTTT. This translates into CASGGTGRTDTQYF.

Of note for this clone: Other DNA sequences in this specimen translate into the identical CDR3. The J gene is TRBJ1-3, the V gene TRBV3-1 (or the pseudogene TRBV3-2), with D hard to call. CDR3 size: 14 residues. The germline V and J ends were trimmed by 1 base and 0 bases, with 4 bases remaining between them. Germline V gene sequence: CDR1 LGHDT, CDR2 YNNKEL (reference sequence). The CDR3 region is CASSQGSSGNTIYF. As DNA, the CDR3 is TGTGCCAGCAGCCAAGGGAGCTCTGGAAACACCATATATTTT.

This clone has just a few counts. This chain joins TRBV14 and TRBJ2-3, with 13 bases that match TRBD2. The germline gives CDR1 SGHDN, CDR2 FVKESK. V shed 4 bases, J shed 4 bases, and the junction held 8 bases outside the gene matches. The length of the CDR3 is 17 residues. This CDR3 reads CASSLGRTSGSSDTQYF. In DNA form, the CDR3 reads TGTGCCAGCAGCCTCGGGCGGACTAGCGGGAGTTCAGATACGCAGTATTTT.

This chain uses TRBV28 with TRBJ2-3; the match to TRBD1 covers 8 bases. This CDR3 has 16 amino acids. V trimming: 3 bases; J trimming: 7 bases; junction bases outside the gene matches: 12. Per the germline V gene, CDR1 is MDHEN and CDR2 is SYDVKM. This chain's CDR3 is CASSFSLDREANTQYF. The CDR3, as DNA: TGTGCCAGCAGTTTCTCCTTGGACAGGGAAGCCAATACGCAGTATTTT.

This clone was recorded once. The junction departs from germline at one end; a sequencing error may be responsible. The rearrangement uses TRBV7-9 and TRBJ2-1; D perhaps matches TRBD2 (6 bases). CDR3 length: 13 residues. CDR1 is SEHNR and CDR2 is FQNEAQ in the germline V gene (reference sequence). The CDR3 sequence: CASSSGNPGLPLF. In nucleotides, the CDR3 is TGTGCCAGCAGTTCAGGGAATCCGGGACTTCCTCTCTTC.

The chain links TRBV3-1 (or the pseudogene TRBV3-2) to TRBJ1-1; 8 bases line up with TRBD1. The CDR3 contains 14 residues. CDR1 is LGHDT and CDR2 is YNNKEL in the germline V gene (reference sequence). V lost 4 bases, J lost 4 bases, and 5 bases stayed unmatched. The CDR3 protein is CASSRGQGGTEAFF. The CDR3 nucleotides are TGTGCCAGCAGCCGAGGACAGGGCGGCACTGAAGCTTTCTTT.

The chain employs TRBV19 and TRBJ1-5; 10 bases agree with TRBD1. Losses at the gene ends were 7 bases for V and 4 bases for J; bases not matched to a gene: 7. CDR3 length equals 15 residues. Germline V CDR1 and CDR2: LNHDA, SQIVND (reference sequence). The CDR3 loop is CASTDPGQGNQPQHF. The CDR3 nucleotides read TGTGCCAGTACGGACCCGGGACAGGGGAATCAGCCCCAGCATTTT.

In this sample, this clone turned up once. The DNA of the CDR3 is TGTGCCAGCAGCAGACGACTGAGGACTAGCGGGAGGAATGAGCAGTTCTTC. It translates to CASSRRLRTSGRNEQFF. The J gene is TRBJ2-1, the V gene TRBV7-6; TRBD2 agrees at 14 bases. CDR1 is SGHVS and CDR2 is FNYEAQ in the germline V gene. CDR3 size: 17 residues. The junction had 10 bases not matched to a gene; V was cut back by 5 bases and J by 7 bases.

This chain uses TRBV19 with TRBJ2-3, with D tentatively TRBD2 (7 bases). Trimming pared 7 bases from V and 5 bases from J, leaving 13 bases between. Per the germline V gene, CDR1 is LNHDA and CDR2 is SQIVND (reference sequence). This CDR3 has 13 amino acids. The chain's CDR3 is CASKVGGGDTQYF. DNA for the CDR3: TGTGCCAGTAAAGTGGGAGGGGGAGATACGCAGTATTTT. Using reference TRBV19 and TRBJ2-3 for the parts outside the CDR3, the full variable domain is DGGITQSPKYLFRKEGQNVTLSCEQNLNHDAMYWYRQDPGQGLRLIYYSQIVNDFQKGDIAEGYSVSREKKESFPLTVTSAQKNPTAFYLCASKVGGGDTQYFGPGTRLTVL.

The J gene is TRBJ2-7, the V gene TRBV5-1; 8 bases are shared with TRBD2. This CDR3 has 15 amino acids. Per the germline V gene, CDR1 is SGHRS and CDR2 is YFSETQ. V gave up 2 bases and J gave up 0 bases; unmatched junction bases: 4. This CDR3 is CASSFLAGSSYEQYF. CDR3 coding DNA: TGCGCCAGCAGCTTCTTAGCGGGGAGCTCCTACGAGCAGTACTTC. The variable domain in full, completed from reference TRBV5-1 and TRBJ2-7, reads KAGVTQTPRYLIKTRGQQVTLSCSPISGHRSVSWYQQTPGQGLQFLFEYFSETQRNKGNFPGRFSGRQFSNSRSEMNVSTLELGDSALYLCASSFLAGSSYEQYFGPGTRLTVT.

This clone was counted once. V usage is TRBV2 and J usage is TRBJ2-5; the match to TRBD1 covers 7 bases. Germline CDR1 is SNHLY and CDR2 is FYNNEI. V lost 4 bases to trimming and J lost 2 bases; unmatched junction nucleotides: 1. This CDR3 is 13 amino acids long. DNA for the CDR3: TGTGCCAGCAGTGGGGACAGACAAGAGACCCAGTACTTC. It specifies CASSGDRQETQYF.

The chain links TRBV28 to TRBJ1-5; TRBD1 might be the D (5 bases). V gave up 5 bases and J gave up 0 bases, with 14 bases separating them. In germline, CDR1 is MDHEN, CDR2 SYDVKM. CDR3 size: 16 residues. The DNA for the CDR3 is TGTGCCAGCAGTCCTTCTGGACAAATTAGCAATCAGCCCCAGCATTTT. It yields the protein CASSPSGQISNQPQHF.

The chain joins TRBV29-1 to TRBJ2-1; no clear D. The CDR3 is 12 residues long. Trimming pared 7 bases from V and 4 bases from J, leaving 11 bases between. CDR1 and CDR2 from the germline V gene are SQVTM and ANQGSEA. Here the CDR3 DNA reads TGCAGCGGCCTACCCGGGTACAATGAGCAGTTCTTC. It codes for CSGLPGYNEQFF.

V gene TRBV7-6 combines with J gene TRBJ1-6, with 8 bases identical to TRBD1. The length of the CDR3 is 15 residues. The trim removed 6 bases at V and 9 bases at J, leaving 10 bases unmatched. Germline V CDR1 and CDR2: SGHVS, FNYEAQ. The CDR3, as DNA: TGTGCCAGCAGTCGAGCAGGGGGCGTTAGTTCACCCCTCCACTTT. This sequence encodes CASSRAGGVSSPLHF.

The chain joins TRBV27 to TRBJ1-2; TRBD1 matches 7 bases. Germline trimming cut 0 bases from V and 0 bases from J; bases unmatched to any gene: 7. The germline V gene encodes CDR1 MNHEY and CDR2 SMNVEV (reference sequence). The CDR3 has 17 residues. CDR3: CASSLSSQTGSNYGYTF. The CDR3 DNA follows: TGTGCCAGCAGTTTATCAAGCCAGACAGGGTCTAACTATGGCTACACCTTC.

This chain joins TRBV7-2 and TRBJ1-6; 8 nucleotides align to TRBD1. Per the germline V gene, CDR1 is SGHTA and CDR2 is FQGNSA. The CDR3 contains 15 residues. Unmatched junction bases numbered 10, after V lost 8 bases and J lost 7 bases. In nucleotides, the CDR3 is TGTGCCAGCTCCCTCCGGACAGGGAGGAATTCACCCCTCCACTTT. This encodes CASSLRTGRNSPLHF.

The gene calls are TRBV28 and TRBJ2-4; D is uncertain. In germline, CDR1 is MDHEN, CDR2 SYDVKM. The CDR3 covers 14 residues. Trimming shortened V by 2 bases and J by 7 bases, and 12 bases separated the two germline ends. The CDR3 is CASSLSPAFNIQYF. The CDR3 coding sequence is TGTGCCAGCAGTTTAAGTCCCGCTTTTAACATTCAGTACTTC.

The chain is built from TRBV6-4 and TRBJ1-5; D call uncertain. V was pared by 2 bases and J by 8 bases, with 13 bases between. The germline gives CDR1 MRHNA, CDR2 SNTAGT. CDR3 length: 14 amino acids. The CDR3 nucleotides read TGTGCCAGCAGTGACGGGCTATGTGTAGAGCCCCAGCATTTT. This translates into CASSDGLCVEPQHF.

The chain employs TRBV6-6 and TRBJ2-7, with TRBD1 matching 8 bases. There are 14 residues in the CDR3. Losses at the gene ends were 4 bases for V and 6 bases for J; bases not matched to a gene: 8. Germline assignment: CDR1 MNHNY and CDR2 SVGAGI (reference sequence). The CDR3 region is CASSSGGAGSEQYF. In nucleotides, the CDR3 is TGTGCCAGCAGTTCAGGGGGCGCCGGCTCCGAGCAGTACTTC.

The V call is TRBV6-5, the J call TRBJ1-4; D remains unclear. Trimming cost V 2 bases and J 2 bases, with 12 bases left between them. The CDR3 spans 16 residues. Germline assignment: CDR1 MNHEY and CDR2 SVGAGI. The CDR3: CASSYGARRTNEKLFF. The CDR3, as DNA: TGTGCCAGCAGTTACGGAGCGCGGCGGACTAATGAAAAACTGTTTTTT.